Listed below are T cell receptor beta chains from one sample, sequenced in a study of T cells in Graves' hyperthyroidism and ophthalmopathy. TCRdb reanalysed the multiplex PCR reads using MiXCR and keeps one entry per CDR3 protein. The sample has hundreds of thousands of distinct CDR3 sequences, under 15% seen once. Sequenced sample: blood. The receptors stem from a woman aged 40-49 years with Graves' ophthalmopathy. Both conserved end residues are part of each CDR3. The D gene is left open where the match is weak. Only part of the rows carry a size: once, few, many, or a class if the clone is expanded.

d_gene: -; abundance: many; v_gene: TRBV12-3/TRBV12-4; j_gene: TRBJ1-3; CDR3nt: TGTGCCAGCAGCCCCGATTTTTTTGGAAACACCATATATTTT; CDR3aa: CASSPDFFGNTIYF
d_gene: TRBD2; abundance: many; v_gene: TRBV6-6; j_gene: TRBJ2-5; CDR3nt: TGTGCCAGCAGTTCTAGCGGGAGGGCGGGAGAGACCCAGTACTTC; CDR3aa: CASSSSGRAGETQYF
d_gene: -; abundance: many; v_gene: TRBV20-1; j_gene: TRBJ1-1; CDR3nt: TGCAGTGCTAGACCGGACAGACCTGAAGCTTTCTTT; CDR3aa: CSARPDRPEAFF
d_gene: -; abundance: many; v_gene: TRBV30; j_gene: TRBJ2-7; CDR3nt: TGTGCCTGGAGTGGTCTAGGGGAATACGAGCAGTACTTC; CDR3aa: CAWSGLGEYEQYF
d_gene: TRBD2; abundance: many; v_gene: TRBV28; j_gene: TRBJ2-4; CDR3nt: TGTGCCAGCAGCCTGAGCGGGAGGGCCCAAAACATTCAGTACTTC; CDR3aa: CASSLSGRAQNIQYF
d_gene: -; abundance: few; v_gene: TRBV4-1; j_gene: TRBJ1-2; CDR3nt: TGCGCCAGCAGCCAAGAGGTACAGGCTCATCTTTATGGCTACACCTTC; CDR3aa: CASSQEVQAHLYGYTF
d_gene: TRBD1; abundance: many; v_gene: TRBV12-3/TRBV12-4; j_gene: TRBJ2-7; CDR3nt: TGTGCCAGCAACCCGACAGGGGGCTACGAGCAGTACTTC; CDR3aa: CASNPTGGYEQYF
d_gene: TRBD2; abundance: many; v_gene: TRBV12-3/TRBV12-4; j_gene: TRBJ2-2; CDR3nt: TGTGCCAGCAGCCTAGCGGGAGGGGACACCGGGGAGCTGTTTTTT; CDR3aa: CASSLAGGDTGELFF
d_gene: -; abundance: many; v_gene: TRBV14; j_gene: TRBJ1-1; CDR3nt: TGTGCCAGCAGCCCTAAGACAGGAAGCACTGAAGCTTTCTTT; CDR3aa: CASSPKTGSTEAFF
d_gene: TRBD1; abundance: many; v_gene: TRBV11-2; j_gene: TRBJ2-5; CDR3nt: TGTGCCAGCAGCTATTCGGACAGGGCCCATTTAGAGACCCAGTACTTC; CDR3aa: CASSYSDRAHLETQYF
d_gene: -; abundance: few; v_gene: TRBV27; j_gene: TRBJ1-4; CDR3nt: TGTGCCAGCAGCCCGGACCGGGCACTTAATGAAAAACTGTTTTTT; CDR3aa: CASSPDRALNEKLFF
d_gene: -; abundance: many; v_gene: TRBV12-3/TRBV12-4; j_gene: TRBJ1-1; CDR3nt: TGTGCCAGCAACCTTGGAGCGGGTCAGGGTTGGACTGAAGCTTTCTTT; CDR3aa: CASNLGAGQGWTEAFF
d_gene: -; abundance: many; v_gene: TRBV25-1; j_gene: TRBJ2-5; CDR3nt: TGTGCCAGCAGTGACCCAACCAAGGGTGAGACCCAGTACTTC; CDR3aa: CASSDPTKGETQYF
d_gene: -; abundance: many; v_gene: TRBV11-2; j_gene: TRBJ2-7; CDR3nt: TGTGCCAGCAGCTTAGTGGGGTTTAAGGAGCAGTACTTC; CDR3aa: CASSLVGFKEQYF
d_gene: -; abundance: few; v_gene: TRBV19; j_gene: TRBJ1-3; CDR3nt: TGTGCCAGTAGTACCGGGACTGCTGGAAACACCATATATTTT; CDR3aa: CASSTGTAGNTIYF
d_gene: -; abundance: few; v_gene: TRBV4-3; j_gene: TRBJ2-2; CDR3nt: TGCGCCAGCAGCCAAGAGCCAGCGGAGAACACCGGGGAGCTGTTTTTT; CDR3aa: CASSQEPAENTGELFF
d_gene: TRBD1; abundance: many; v_gene: TRBV6-2/TRBV6-3; j_gene: TRBJ2-7; CDR3nt: TGTGCCAGCAGTTACTCCTCTGCGGACAGGCAGCGCTACGAGCAGTACTTC; CDR3aa: CASSYSSADRQRYEQYF
d_gene: -; abundance: many; v_gene: TRBV20-1; j_gene: TRBJ1-5; CDR3nt: TGCAGTGCTGAAGAAGGGGCAAGCCCACTGACTATTCAGCCCCAGCATTTT; CDR3aa: CSAEEGASPLTIQPQHF
d_gene: -; abundance: many; v_gene: TRBV28; j_gene: TRBJ2-5; CDR3nt: TGTGCCAGCAGTTTAATAGAGGGCCGGGAGACCCAGTACTTC; CDR3aa: CASSLIEGRETQYF
d_gene: -; abundance: many; v_gene: TRBV7-6; j_gene: TRBJ2-7; CDR3nt: TGTGCCAGCAGCTTAGCTAGGAGGAACGAGCAGTACTTC; CDR3aa: CASSLARRNEQYF
d_gene: -; abundance: many; v_gene: TRBV7-9; j_gene: TRBJ1-1; CDR3nt: TGTGCCAGCAGCCCCCGCTCGGGAGACACTGAAGCTTTCTTT; CDR3aa: CASSPRSGDTEAFF
d_gene: -; abundance: many; v_gene: TRBV11-2; j_gene: TRBJ1-1; CDR3nt: TGTGCCAGCAGCTTAGATCGGGATCTCGGTATGAACACTGAAGCTTTCTTT; CDR3aa: CASSLDRDLGMNTEAFF
d_gene: TRBD1; abundance: -; v_gene: TRBV28; j_gene: TRBJ1-5; CDR3nt: TGTGCCAGCAGACTCATACAGGGGCGGCAGCCCCAGCATTTT; CDR3aa: CASRLIQGRQPQHF
d_gene: -; abundance: many; v_gene: TRBV28; j_gene: TRBJ2-7; CDR3nt: TGTGCCAGCAGTTTATTAGGCGGCTCGGGCGCTTACGAGCAGTACTTC; CDR3aa: CASSLLGGSGAYEQYF
d_gene: -; abundance: many; v_gene: TRBV7-8; j_gene: TRBJ2-7; CDR3nt: TGTGCCAGCAGCCAAGGACGGGGCCACTCCTACGAGCAGTACTTC; CDR3aa: CASSQGRGHSYEQYF
d_gene: -; abundance: many; v_gene: TRBV28; j_gene: TRBJ2-7; CDR3nt: TGTGCCAGCACCCTCCCCATGAGACCCTACGAGCAGTACTTC; CDR3aa: CASTLPMRPYEQYF